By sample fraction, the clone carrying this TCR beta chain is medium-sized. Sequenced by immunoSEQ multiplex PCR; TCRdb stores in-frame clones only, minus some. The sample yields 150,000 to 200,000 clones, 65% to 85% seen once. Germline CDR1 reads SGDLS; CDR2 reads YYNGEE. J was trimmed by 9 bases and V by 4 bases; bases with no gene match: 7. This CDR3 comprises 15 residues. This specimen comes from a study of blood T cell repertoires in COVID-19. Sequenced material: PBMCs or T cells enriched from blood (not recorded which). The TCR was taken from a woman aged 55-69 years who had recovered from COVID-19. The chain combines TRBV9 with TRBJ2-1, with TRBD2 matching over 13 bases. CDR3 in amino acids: CASSWTSGSWGEQFF. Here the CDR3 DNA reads TGTGCCAGCAGCTGGACTAGCGGGAGTTGGGGTGAGCAGTTCTTC.